This is a list of T cell receptor beta chains from one sample in a study of radiotherapy plus CTLA-4 blockade in lung cancer. Sequencing used immunoSEQ multiplex PCR; TCRdb keeps in-frame clones, though not all of them. The sample records tens of thousands of clones, more than 75% being singletons. The sequencing used peripheral blood, collected from a patient treated with radiotherapy plus ipilimumab. The receptor source for this set is a human donor with non-small cell lung cancer who had a complete response to radiotherapy plus ipilimumab. CDR3s include the opening cysteine and the closing phenylalanine or tryptophan. D genes are given only for firm matches. Size values are once, few and many counts, or a class for expanded clones, and some rows have none.

V gene	clone size	D gene	J gene	CDR3 DNA	CDR3 protein
TRBV7-8	-	-	TRBJ1-2	TGTGCCAGCACCACAGAAAAAAATGGCTACACCTTC	CASTTEKNGYTF
TRBV7-9	-	TRBD1	TRBJ2-5	TGTGCCAGCAGAGTAGAGGGACAGGGGGAGACCCAGTACTTC	CASRVEGQGETQYF
TRBV25-1	-	-	TRBJ2-3	TGTGCCAGCAGTGAGATAAGCCCAGATACGCAGTATTTT	CASSEISPDTQYF
TRBV29-1	-	TRBD2	TRBJ2-1	TGCAGCGTTGGGAGGGGTCTAGCGGGAGGCCGGGGTGAGCAGTTCTTC	CSVGRGLAGGRGEQFF
TRBV7-9	-	TRBD1	TRBJ1-2	TGTGCCAGCAGCCTATCAGGGGGCGCGCCTCATGGCTACACCTTC	CASSLSGGAPHGYTF
TRBV19	-	TRBD1	TRBJ1-6	TGTGCCAGTAGAGACGGGACAGGAAATTCACCCCTCCACTTT	CASRDGTGNSPLHF
TRBV9	once	-	TRBJ2-5	TGTGCCAGCAGCGTAGCACTAGGCAGGCAAGAGACCCAGTACTTC	CASSVALGRQETQYF
TRBV25-1	-	-	TRBJ1-4	TGTGCCAGCAGTGAATATTCCGGGGGGAATGAAAAACTGTTTTTT	CASSEYSGGNEKLFF
TRBV6-5	-	TRBD1	TRBJ1-3	TGTGCCAGCGGGACAGGTGCCTCTGGAAACACCATATATTTT	CASGTGASGNTIYF
TRBV27	-	TRBD2	TRBJ2-2	TGTGCCAGCAGTTTATTCTTCCCCCTAGGGGCGGGAGGGTACACCGGGGAGCTGTTTTTT	CASSLFFPLGAGGYTGELFF
TRBV13	-	-	TRBJ1-1	TGTGCCAGCAGGCCCAGGGACATGAACACTGAAGCTTTCTTT	CASRPRDMNTEAFF
TRBV4-3	few	-	TRBJ2-5	TGCGCCAGCAGCCAAGATAAGGGGGAGACCCAGTACTTC	CASSQDKGETQYF
TRBV7-8	-	TRBD1	TRBJ2-6	TGTGCCAGCAGCTTAAGGACAAGGGGGCGCGGGGCCAACGTCCTGACTTTC	CASSLRTRGRGANVLTF
TRBV2	-	-	TRBJ1-1	TGTGCCAGCAGTGATGAGGAAGCTGTGTTAAGGGCTTTCTTT	CASSDEEAVLRAFF
TRBV5-6	few	-	TRBJ1-1	TGTGCCAGCAGCTTGGACAGGATGAACACTGAAGCTTTCTTT	CASSLDRMNTEAFF
TRBV30	-	-	TRBJ1-2	TGTGCCTGGGACCGGCAGGGTGGCTACACCTTC	CAWDRQGGYTF
TRBV18	-	TRBD1	TRBJ1-2	TGTGCCAGCTCACTAGGACAGGGGCACACCTTC	CASSLGQGHTF
TRBV15	few	-	TRBJ1-1	TGTGCCACCCAGCGAGGGCGTCTGAACACTGAAGCTTTCTTT	CATQRGRLNTEAFF
TRBV7-2	-	-	TRBJ2-5	TGTGCCAGCAGCTTAGGGGGACGGGGGGAGACCCAGTACTTC	CASSLGGRGETQYF
TRBV2	-	-	TRBJ1-2	TGTGCCAGCAGTGAAGACGGTCGTGGCAGGGGCTACACCTTC	CASSEDGRGRGYTF